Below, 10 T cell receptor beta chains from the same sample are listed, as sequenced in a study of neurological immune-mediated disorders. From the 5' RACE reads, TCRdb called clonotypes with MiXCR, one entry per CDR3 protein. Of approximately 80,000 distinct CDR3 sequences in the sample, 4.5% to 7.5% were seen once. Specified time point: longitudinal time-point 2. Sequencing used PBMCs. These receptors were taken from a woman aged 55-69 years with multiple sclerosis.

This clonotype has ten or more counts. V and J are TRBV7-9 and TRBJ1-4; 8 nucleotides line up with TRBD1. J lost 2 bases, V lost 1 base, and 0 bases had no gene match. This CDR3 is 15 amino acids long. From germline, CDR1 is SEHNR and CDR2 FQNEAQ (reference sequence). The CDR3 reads CASSLGTGTNEKLFF. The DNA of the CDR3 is TGTGCCAGCAGCTTAGGGACAGGGACTAATGAAAAACTGTTTTTT.

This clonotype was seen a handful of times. The CDR3 region has the DNA TGTGCCAGCAGCTCCTTGGGACAGGGGGCATCGGATACGCAGTATTTT. Translating gives CASSSLGQGASDTQYF. The rearrangement links TRBV7-6 to TRBJ2-3, with TRBD1 identical over 12 bases. V shed 4 bases, J shed 6 bases, and the junction held 8 bases outside the gene matches. The CDR3 spans 16 residues. The V gene's germline CDR1 is SGHVS and CDR2 FNYEAQ.

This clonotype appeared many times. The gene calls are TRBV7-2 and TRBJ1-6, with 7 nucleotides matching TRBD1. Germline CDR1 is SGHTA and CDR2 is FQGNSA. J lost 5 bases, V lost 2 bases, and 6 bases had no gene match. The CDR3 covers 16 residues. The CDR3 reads CASSLSPTGNNSPLHF. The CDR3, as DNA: TGTGCCAGCAGCTTAAGTCCGACAGGGAATAATTCACCCCTCCACTTT.

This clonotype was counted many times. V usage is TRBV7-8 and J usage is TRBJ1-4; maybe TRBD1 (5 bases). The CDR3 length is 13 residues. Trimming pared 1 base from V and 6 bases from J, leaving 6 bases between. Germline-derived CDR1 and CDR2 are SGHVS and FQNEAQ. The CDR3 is CASSLVGDEKLFF. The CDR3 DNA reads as TGTGCCAGCAGCTTAGTAGGGGATGAAAAACTGTTTTTT.

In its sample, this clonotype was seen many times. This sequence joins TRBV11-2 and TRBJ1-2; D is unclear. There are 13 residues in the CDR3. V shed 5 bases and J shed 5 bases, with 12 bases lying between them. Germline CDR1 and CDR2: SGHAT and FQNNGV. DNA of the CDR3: TGTGCCAGCAGCCTACAGAGCCAGTATGGCTACACCTTC. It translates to CASSLQSQYGYTF.

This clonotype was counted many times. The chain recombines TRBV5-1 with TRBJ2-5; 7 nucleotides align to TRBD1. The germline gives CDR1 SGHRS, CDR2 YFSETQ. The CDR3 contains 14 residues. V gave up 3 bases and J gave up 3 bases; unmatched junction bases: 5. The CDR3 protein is CASSSVDREETQYF. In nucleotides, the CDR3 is TGCGCCAGCAGCTCCGTTGACAGGGAAGAGACCCAGTACTTC.

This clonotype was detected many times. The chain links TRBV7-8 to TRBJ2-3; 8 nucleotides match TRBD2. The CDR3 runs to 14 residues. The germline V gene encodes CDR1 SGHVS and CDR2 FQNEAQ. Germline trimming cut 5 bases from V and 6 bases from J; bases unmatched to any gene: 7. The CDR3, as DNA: TGTGCCAGCAGCAAACGGGGGGGCATCGATACGCAGTATTTT. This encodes CASSKRGGIDTQYF. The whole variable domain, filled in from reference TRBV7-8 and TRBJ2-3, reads GAGVSQSPRYKVAKRGQDVALRCDPISGHVSLFWYQQALGQGPEFLTYFQNEAQLDKSGLPSDRFFAERPEGSVSTLKIQRTQQEDSAVYLCASSKRGGIDTQYFGPGTRLTVL.

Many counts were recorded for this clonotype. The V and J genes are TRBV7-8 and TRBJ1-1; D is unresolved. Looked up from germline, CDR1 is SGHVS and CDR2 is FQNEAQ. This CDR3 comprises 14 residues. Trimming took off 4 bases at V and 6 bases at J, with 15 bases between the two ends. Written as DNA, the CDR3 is TGTGCCAGCAGCTCCCCCGGGAGGGCTGCTGAAGCTTTCTTT. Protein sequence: CASSSPGRAAEAFF.

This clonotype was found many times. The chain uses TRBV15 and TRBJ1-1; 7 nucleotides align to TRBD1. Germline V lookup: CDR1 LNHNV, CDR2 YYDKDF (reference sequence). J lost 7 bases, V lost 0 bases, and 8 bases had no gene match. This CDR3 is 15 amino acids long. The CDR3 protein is CATSRDTGQTREAFF. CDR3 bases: TGTGCCACCAGCAGAGACACGGGACAGACTCGTGAAGCTTTCTTT. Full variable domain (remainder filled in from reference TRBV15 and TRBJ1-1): DAMVIQNPRYQVTQFGKPVTLSCSQTLNHNVMYWYQQKSSQAPKLLFHYYDKDFNNEADTPDNFQSRRPNTSFCFLDIRSPGLGDTAMYLCATSRDTGQTREAFFGQGTRLTVV.

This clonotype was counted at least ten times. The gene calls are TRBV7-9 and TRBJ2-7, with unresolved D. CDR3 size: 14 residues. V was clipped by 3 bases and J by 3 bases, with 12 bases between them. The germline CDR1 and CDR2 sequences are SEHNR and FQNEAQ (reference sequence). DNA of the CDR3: TGTGCCAGCAGCTTTTTGGGTGAAGGCTACGAGCAGTACTTC. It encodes CASSFLGEGYEQYF.